This TCR beta chain comes out of a study of OX40 agonist ivuxolimab in advanced cancers. Overall study context: Head and neck, renal cell, melanoma or hepatocellular carcinoma were the cancers that dose-escalation patients had. Study results and limitations: Undetermined was the antigen specificity of the expanded peripheral T cells. CD8+ T cells showed, on average, more clonal expansion than CD4+ cells.

The CDR3 sequence is 15 residues long. Germline loops: CDR1 SNHLY, CDR2 FYNNEI. Deletions cut 6 bases from V and 0 bases from J, with 12 bases between. Data came from immunoSEQ multiplex PCR; TCRdb stores just in-frame clones and leaves some out. Altogether approximately 80,000 clones are present, approximately 90% being singletons, with the ten largest covering 0.15% to 0.2%. At cycle 4 day 1, cycle 7 day 1, and baseline, blood was sampled. Turning to this clone: The antigen remains undetermined.

The TCR comes from an adult with an advanced solid tumor such as melanoma, head and neck, liver or kidney cancer. The V gene is TRBV2, the J gene TRBJ1-5; D may be TRBD1 (5 bases). The sample here was CD4+ or CD8+ T cells sorted from blood, taken in a trial of the OX40 agonist ivuxolimab. This CDR3 reads CASSSDSNSNQPQHF. CDR3 sequence (DNA): TGTGCCAGCAGCTCCGACAGTAATAGCAATCAGCCCCAGCATTTT. Full variable domain (outside the CDR3, taken from reference TRBV2 and TRBJ1-5): EPEVTQTPSHQVTQMGQEVILRCVPISNHLYFYWYRQILGQKVEFLVSFYNNEISEKSEIFDDQFSVERPDGSNFTLKIRSTKLEDSAMYFCASSSDSNSNQPQHFGDGTRLSIL.